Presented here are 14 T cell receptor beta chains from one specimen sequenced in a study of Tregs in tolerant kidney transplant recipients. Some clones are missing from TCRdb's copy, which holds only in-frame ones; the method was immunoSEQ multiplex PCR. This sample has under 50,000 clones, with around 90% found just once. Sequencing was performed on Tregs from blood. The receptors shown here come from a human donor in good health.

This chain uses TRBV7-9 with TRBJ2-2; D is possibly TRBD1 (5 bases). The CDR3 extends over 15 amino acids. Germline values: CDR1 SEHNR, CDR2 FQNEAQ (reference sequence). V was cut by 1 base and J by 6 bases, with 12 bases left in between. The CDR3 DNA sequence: TGTGCCAGCAGCTTAGGTCAGGGCTCGCCCGGGGAGCTGTTTTTT. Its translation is CASSLGQGSPGELFF.

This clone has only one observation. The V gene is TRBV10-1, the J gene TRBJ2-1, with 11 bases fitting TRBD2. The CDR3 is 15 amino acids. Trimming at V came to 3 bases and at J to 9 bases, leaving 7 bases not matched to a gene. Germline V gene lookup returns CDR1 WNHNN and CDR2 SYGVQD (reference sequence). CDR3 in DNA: TGCGCCAGCAGTGATATAGCGGGAGGGGCGGGTGAGCAGTTCTTC. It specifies CASSDIAGGAGEQFF.

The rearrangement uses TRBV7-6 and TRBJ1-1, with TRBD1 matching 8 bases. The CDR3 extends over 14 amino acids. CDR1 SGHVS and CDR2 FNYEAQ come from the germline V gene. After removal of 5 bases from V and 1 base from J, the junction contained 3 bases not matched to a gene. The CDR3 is CASSRQGWNTEAFF. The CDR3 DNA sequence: TGTGCCAGCAGCCGACAGGGGTGGAACACTGAAGCTTTCTTT.

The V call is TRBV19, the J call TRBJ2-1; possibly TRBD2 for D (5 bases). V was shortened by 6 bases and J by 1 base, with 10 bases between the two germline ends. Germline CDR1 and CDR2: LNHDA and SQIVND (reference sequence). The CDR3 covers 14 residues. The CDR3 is CASRVASSYNEQFF. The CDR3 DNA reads TGTGCCAGTAGAGTAGCGTCTTCCTACAATGAGCAGTTCTTC.

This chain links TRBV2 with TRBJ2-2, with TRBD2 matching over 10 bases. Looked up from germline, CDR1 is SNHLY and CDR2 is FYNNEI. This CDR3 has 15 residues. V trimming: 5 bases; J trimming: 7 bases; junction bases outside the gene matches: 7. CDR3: CASSISGRRGGELFF. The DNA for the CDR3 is TGTGCCAGCAGTATTAGCGGGAGGAGGGGCGGGGAGCTGTTTTTT.

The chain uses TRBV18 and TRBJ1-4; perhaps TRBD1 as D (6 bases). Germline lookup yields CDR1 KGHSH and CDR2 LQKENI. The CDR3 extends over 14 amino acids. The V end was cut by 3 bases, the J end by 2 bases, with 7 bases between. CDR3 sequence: CASSPQGTNEKLFF. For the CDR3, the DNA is TGTGCCAGCTCACCGCAGGGGACTAATGAAAAACTGTTTTTT.

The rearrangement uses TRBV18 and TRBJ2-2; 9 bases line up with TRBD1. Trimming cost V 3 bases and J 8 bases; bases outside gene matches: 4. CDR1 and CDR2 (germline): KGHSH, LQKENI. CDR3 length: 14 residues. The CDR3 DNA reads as TGTGCCAGCTCACCTACAGGGGGCTCGGGGGAGCTGTTTTTT. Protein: CASSPTGGSGELFF.

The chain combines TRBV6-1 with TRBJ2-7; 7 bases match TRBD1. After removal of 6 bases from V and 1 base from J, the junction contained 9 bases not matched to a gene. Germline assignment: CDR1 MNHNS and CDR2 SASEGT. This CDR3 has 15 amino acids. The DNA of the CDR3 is TGTGCCAGCAGACGCGACAGGGAACAATCCTACGAGCAGTACTTC. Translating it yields CASRRDREQSYEQYF.

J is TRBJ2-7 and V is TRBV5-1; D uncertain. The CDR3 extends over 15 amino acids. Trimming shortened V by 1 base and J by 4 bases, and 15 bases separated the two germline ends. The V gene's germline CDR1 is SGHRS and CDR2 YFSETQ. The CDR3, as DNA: TGCGCCAGCAGCTTGTTTGATAGTAGCATATACGAGCAGTACTTC. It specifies CASSLFDSSIYEQYF. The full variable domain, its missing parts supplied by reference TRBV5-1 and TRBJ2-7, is KAGVTQTPRYLIKTRGQQVTLSCSPISGHRSVSWYQQTPGQGLQFLFEYFSETQRNKGNFPGRFSGRQFSNSRSEMNVSTLELGDSALYLCASSLFDSSIYEQYFGPGTRLTVT.

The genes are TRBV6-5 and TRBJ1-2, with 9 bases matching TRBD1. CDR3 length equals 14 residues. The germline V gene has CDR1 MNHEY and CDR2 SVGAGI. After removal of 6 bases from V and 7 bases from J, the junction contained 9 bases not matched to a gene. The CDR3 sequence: CASRRPGQGFGYTF. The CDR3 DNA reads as TGTGCCAGCAGGAGGCCGGGACAGGGTTTTGGCTACACCTTC.

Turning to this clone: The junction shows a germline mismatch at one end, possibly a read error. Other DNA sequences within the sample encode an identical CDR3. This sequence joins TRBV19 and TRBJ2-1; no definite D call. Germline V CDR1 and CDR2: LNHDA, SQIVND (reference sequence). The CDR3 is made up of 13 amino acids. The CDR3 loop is CASSMGTYNEQFF. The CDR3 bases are TGCGCCAGTAGTATGGGTACCTACAATGAGCAGTTCTTC.

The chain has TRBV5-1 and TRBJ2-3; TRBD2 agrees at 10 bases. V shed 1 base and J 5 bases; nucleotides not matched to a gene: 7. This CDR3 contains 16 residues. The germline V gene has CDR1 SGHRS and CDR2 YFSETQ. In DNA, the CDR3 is TGCGCCAGCAGCTTGAGCGGGGGGGCGTCAAAAGATACGCAGTATTTT. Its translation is CASSLSGGASKDTQYF.

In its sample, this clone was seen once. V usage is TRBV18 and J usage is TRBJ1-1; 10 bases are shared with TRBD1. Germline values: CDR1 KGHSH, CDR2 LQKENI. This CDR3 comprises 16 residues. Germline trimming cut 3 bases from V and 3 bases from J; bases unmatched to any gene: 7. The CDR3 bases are TGTGCCAGCTCACCTATACGTGGACAGGGGGACACTGAAGCTTTCTTT. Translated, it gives CASSPIRGQGDTEAFF.

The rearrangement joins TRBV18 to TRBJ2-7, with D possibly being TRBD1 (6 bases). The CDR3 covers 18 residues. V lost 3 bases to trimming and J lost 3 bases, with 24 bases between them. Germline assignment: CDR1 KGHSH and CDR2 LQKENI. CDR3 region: CASSPWGHNHIGGYEQYF. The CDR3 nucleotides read TGTGCCAGCTCACCCTGGGGGCACAACCACATCGGAGGCTACGAGCAGTACTTC.